A selection of T cell receptor beta chains follows, all from one sample in a study of blood T cell repertoires in COVID-19. TCRdb's table, derived via immunoSEQ multiplex PCR, lists solely in-frame clones and lacks some. The sample has roughly 73,000 clones, about 82% seen once. Sequenced: peripheral blood. Every receptor here comes from a woman aged 55-75 years with acute or convalescent COVID-19. CDR3s include the opening cysteine and the closing phenylalanine or tryptophan. The size entry is marked missing in some rows and otherwise reads once, few, many or a size class.

v_call: TRBV6-5; clone_size: -; cdr3_aa: CASSRIDRGRSEAFF
v_call: TRBV7-9; clone_size: -; cdr3_aa: CASSTGAVGEKLFF
v_call: TRBV9; clone_size: -; cdr3_aa: CASSVDSTGVRAFF
v_call: TRBV6-5; clone_size: -; cdr3_aa: CASSPGTHTQNF
v_call: TRBV14; clone_size: -; cdr3_aa: CASSRSGYNEKLFF
v_call: TRBV5-1; clone_size: -; cdr3_aa: CASSKGQGGMNTEAFF
v_call: TRBV6-6; clone_size: -; cdr3_aa: CASSRDSGLPSSYEQYF
v_call: TRBV7-9; clone_size: -; cdr3_aa: CASSFTGERNTEAFF
v_call: TRBV11-1; clone_size: once; cdr3_aa: CASSTGHSGNTIYF
v_call: TRBV7-9; clone_size: -; cdr3_aa: CASSLTDSSAVANYGYTF
v_call: TRBV5-4; clone_size: -; cdr3_aa: CASSLVSAGANVLTF
v_call: TRBV5-1; clone_size: once; cdr3_aa: CASSPEPDRGEAFF
v_call: TRBV12-5; clone_size: -; cdr3_aa: CASGLVFGTSGRTNTGELFF
v_call: TRBV5-1; clone_size: -; cdr3_aa: CASSLADVFRETQYF
v_call: TRBV4-1; clone_size: -; cdr3_aa: CASSQDLRGPYEQYF
v_call: TRBV7-7; clone_size: -; cdr3_aa: CASSQGRTSTDTQYF
v_call: TRBV9; clone_size: -; cdr3_aa: CASSVLDRGQSDLTEAFF
v_call: TRBV2; clone_size: -; cdr3_aa: CASTLAGAGPSEQYF
v_call: TRBV6-1; clone_size: -; cdr3_aa: CASSEWGDSSAEAFF
v_call: TRBV10-2; clone_size: once; cdr3_aa: CASSTGRLETQYF
v_call: TRBV5-1; clone_size: -; cdr3_aa: CASSLTGYRDNNYGYTF
v_call: TRBV7-2; clone_size: -; cdr3_aa: CASSLGQGVGNQPQHF
v_call: TRBV27; clone_size: -; cdr3_aa: CASSLGPAYEQYF
v_call: TRBV6-5; clone_size: -; cdr3_aa: CASRKGTGGTDTQYF
v_call: TRBV9; clone_size: -; cdr3_aa: CASSSSGTEAFF
v_call: TRBV24-1; clone_size: -; cdr3_aa: CATSDLRSGGDCSYEQYF
v_call: TRBV7-2; clone_size: -; cdr3_aa: CASSFSGGPYEQYF
v_call: TRBV28; clone_size: -; cdr3_aa: CASTAGGFSTDTQYF
v_call: TRBV15; clone_size: few; cdr3_aa: CATSADRASTEAFF
v_call: TRBV19; clone_size: -; cdr3_aa: CASSNRGLEEKLFF
v_call: TRBV5-4; clone_size: -; cdr3_aa: CASSLASGSYNEQFF
v_call: TRBV13; clone_size: -; cdr3_aa: CASSFNEQYF